A selection of T cell receptor beta chains follows, all from one sample in a study of blood T cell repertoires in COVID-19. Assay used: immunoSEQ multiplex PCR; TCRdb lists only in-frame clones, some missing. The sample consists of some 270,000 clones, roughly four fifths of them appearing once. The sequenced material came from PBMCs or T cells enriched from blood (not recorded which). All receptors come from a man over 45 who had recovered from COVID-19. CDR3s include the opening cysteine and the closing phenylalanine or tryptophan. The order of the fields is CDR3 protein, CDR3 DNA, clone size, V gene, D gene, J gene. A D gene is named only where the DNA matches it firmly. A row's size may be missing; if present it is once, few, many or a size class.

CDR3 protein: CASSLETGPRYEQYF
CDR3 DNA: TGCGCCAGCAGCTTGGAGACAGGCCCACGTTACGAGCAGTACTTC
clone size: NA
V gene: TRBV5-1
D gene: NA
J gene: TRBJ2-7

CDR3 protein: CASSLWDRDTDTQYF
CDR3 DNA: TGTGCCAGCAGCTTATGGGACAGGGACACAGATACGCAGTATTTT
clone size: NA
V gene: TRBV7-2
D gene: TRBD1
J gene: TRBJ2-3

CDR3 protein: CASSIKGGPNPQYF
CDR3 DNA: TGTGCCAGTAGTATTAAAGGGGGCCCTAACCCCCAGTACTTC
clone size: once
V gene: TRBV19
D gene: TRBD1
J gene: TRBJ2-5

CDR3 protein: CATSDIESSYNEQFF
CDR3 DNA: TGTGCCACCAGTGATATAGAAAGCTCCTACAATGAGCAGTTCTTC
clone size: NA
V gene: TRBV24-1
D gene: NA
J gene: TRBJ2-1

CDR3 protein: CASSTSRVRGGNTEAFF
CDR3 DNA: TGTGCCAGCAGTACTAGTCGAGTCAGGGGCGGGAACACTGAAGCTTTCTTT
clone size: few
V gene: TRBV7-9
D gene: NA
J gene: TRBJ1-1

CDR3 protein: CASSLVPENYGYTF
CDR3 DNA: TGTGCCAGCAGCTTGGTGCCGGAGAACTATGGCTACACCTTC
clone size: NA
V gene: TRBV5-5
D gene: NA
J gene: TRBJ1-2

CDR3 protein: CASRRGTGGPEQYF
CDR3 DNA: TGTGCCAGCCGCCGAGGGACAGGGGGACCCGAGCAGTACTTC
clone size: NA
V gene: TRBV14
D gene: TRBD1
J gene: TRBJ2-7

CDR3 protein: CASSYTTGPEAFF
CDR3 DNA: TGTGCCAGCAGTTACACGACAGGGCCTGAAGCTTTCTTT
clone size: NA
V gene: TRBV6-5
D gene: TRBD1
J gene: TRBJ1-1

CDR3 protein: CASSLYGPYEQYF
CDR3 DNA: TGTGCCAGCAGCCTTTACGGTCCCTACGAGCAGTACTTC
clone size: NA
V gene: TRBV3-1/TRBV3-2
D gene: NA
J gene: TRBJ2-7

CDR3 protein: CASSPLAGGFTDTQYF
CDR3 DNA: TGTGCCAGTAGTCCGCTAGCGGGGGGCTTCACAGATACGCAGTATTTT
clone size: NA
V gene: TRBV19
D gene: TRBD2
J gene: TRBJ2-3

CDR3 protein: CASSSGTAGSLHF
CDR3 DNA: TGTGCCAGCAGCAGCGGGACGGCAGGCAGTCTCCACTTT
clone size: NA
V gene: TRBV5-8
D gene: NA
J gene: TRBJ1-6

CDR3 protein: CASSPNVGTPGEQYF
CDR3 DNA: TGTGCCAGCTCACCAAATGTAGGGACTCCAGGCGAGCAGTACTTC
clone size: NA
V gene: TRBV18
D gene: NA
J gene: TRBJ2-7

CDR3 protein: CASSEVLLTYEQYF
CDR3 DNA: TGCGCCAGCAGTGAGGTTTTATTGACCTACGAGCAGTACTTC
clone size: NA
V gene: TRBV4-1
D gene: NA
J gene: TRBJ2-7

CDR3 protein: CASSYHAESGPPNIQYF
CDR3 DNA: TGTGCCAGCAGTTACCATGCGGAGAGCGGTCCCCCGAACATTCAGTACTTC
clone size: once
V gene: TRBV6-2/TRBV6-3
D gene: NA
J gene: TRBJ2-4

CDR3 protein: CASWGRGSSYEQYF
CDR3 DNA: TGTGCCAGCTGGGGCCGGGGGAGCTCCTACGAGCAGTACTTC
clone size: NA
V gene: TRBV6-5
D gene: NA
J gene: TRBJ2-7

CDR3 protein: CASSMTSPQGFGQPQHF
CDR3 DNA: TGTGCCAGTAGTATGACGTCCCCACAGGGTTTCGGTCAGCCCCAGCATTTT
clone size: NA
V gene: TRBV19
D gene: NA
J gene: TRBJ1-5